The 20 T cell receptor beta chains presented below share a single source sample, sequenced in a study of Tregs in tolerant kidney transplant recipients. Sequenced by immunoSEQ multiplex PCR; TCRdb stores in-frame clones only, minus some. The record lists about 30,000 clones, of which the ten most abundant hold approximately 15%. This specimen was CD8+ T cells from blood, taken before the transplant. The receptors were gathered from a human donor who received a combined kidney and bone marrow transplant.

In terms of frequency, this clone is medium-sized (0.01 to 0.1%). The read halts 3 residues ahead of the CDR3 end, with the missing end drawn from the germline J gene. The rearrangement uses TRBV7-8 and TRBJ1-2; D remains ambiguous. Per germline, CDR1 SGHVS and CDR2 FQNEAQ. The CDR3 is 13 amino acids. The V end was cut by 1 base, the J end by 0 bases, with 3 bases between. Here the CDR3 reads CASSLVSNYGYTF. Partial CDR3 DNA: TGTGCCAGCAGCTTAGTCTCTAACTATGGC. Filled out from reference TRBV7-8 and TRBJ1-2, the complete variable domain reads GAGVSQSPRYKVAKRGQDVALRCDPISGHVSLFWYQQALGQGPEFLTYFQNEAQLDKSGLPSDRFFAERPEGSVSTLKIQRTQQEDSAVYLCASSLVSNYGYTFGSGTRLTVV.

Note on this clone: The read halts 3 residues ahead of the CDR3 end, with the missing end drawn from the germline J gene. The chain joins TRBV18 to TRBJ2-7; 8 bases match TRBD1. Germline assignment: CDR1 KGHSH and CDR2 LQKENI. V was pared by 4 bases and J by 3 bases, with 2 bases of the junction left unmatched. The CDR3 is made up of 13 amino acids. CDR3 amino acids: CASSLDRDYEQYF. Partial CDR3 DNA: TGTGCCAGCTCACTGGACAGGGACTACGAG.

As for this clone: The read terminates 3 residues before the CDR3 end, so the remaining end is supplied by the germline J gene. The chain is built from TRBV20-1 and TRBJ1-1, with TRBD1 as a possible D gene (6 bases). The V gene's germline CDR1 is DFQATT and CDR2 SNEGSKA (reference sequence). Trimming took 6 bases from V and 1 from J, leaving 12 bases between them. The CDR3 has 13 amino acids. CDR3 residues: CSAGGGGNTEAFF. The CDR3 bases that were read are TGCAGTGCCGGGGGCGGGGGGAACACTGAA.

Remarks on this clone: The CDR3 end lies 3 residues beyond the end of the read and is filled in from the germline J gene. This chain joins TRBV7-3 and TRBJ2-3, with a possible D match to TRBD2 (6 bases). Trimming removed 1 base at V and 1 base at J, with 12 bases between. This CDR3 has 16 residues. The germline V gene has CDR1 SGHTA and CDR2 FQGTGA. The CDR3 loop is CASSLMGGGGTDTQYF. CDR3 bases read: TGTGCCAGCAGCTTAATGGGGGGAGGCGGCACAGATACG.

A remark on this clone: The read gets to within 3 residues of the CDR3 end, and the germline J gene fills in the rest. V usage is TRBV10-2 and J usage is TRBJ2-7; 9 bases match TRBD2. With V trimmed by 3 bases and J by 3 bases, 9 bases remained unmatched. This CDR3 spans 16 amino acids. Germline V CDR1 and CDR2: WSHSY, SAAADI. The covered CDR3 bases are TGCGCCAGCAGTGACTACTTGGGACTAGCTATCTACGAG. Encoded protein: CASSDYLGLAIYE. The entire CDR3 protein is CASSDYLGLAIYEQYF.

Remarks on this clone: With the read ending 3 residues before the CDR3 end, the germline J gene is used to fill in that end. The gene calls are TRBV7-2 and TRBJ2-7; 9 bases are shared with TRBD2. CDR3 length equals 15 residues. The germline V gene has CDR1 SGHTA and CDR2 FQGNSA. V lost 5 bases, J lost 2 bases, and 7 bases stayed unmatched. The CDR3 here is CASSPLAGVPYEQYF. CDR3 DNA (partial): TGTGCCAGCAGCCCATTAGCGGGGGTCCCCTACGAG. Together with reference TRBV7-2 and TRBJ2-7, the CDR3 gives the full variable domain: GAGVSQSPSNKVTEKGKDVELRCDPISGHTALYWYRQSLGQGLEFLIYFQGNSAPDKSGLPSDRFSAERTGGSVSTLTIQRTQQEDSAVYLCASSPLAGVPYEQYFGPGTRLTVT.

Note on this clone: The missing CDR3 end, 3 residues past where the read stops, is filled in from the germline J gene. The chain employs TRBV18 and TRBJ1-1; TRBD1 matches 9 bases. This CDR3 is 15 amino acids long. Germline V CDR1 and CDR2: KGHSH, LQKENI. V lost 3 bases and J lost 4; bases outside the gene matches: 6. The CDR3 bases that were read are TGTGCCAGCTCACCTTCCGGGACAGGGCCCACTGAA. Residues: CASSPSGTGPTE. The CDR3 reads in full as CASSPSGTGPTEAFF.

The part of the CDR3 DNA that was read is TGTGCCAGCAGTGACAGCTACGAG. Its translation: CASSDSYE. The CDR3 reads in full as CASSDSYEQYF. The rearrangement joins TRBV2 to TRBJ2-7, with unresolved D. The CDR3 end is not reached by the read, which stops 3 residues before it; the germline J gene fills it in. Germline assignment: CDR1 SNHLY and CDR2 FYNNEI. V shed 3 bases and J shed 3 bases, with 3 bases lying between them. The CDR3 runs 11 residues.

On this clone: The read is 3 residues too short to cover the CDR3 end, so that end is filled in from the germline J gene. This rearrangement joins TRBV20-1 to TRBJ2-1; D may be TRBD2 (6 bases). Germline-derived CDR1 and CDR2 are DFQATT and SNEGSKA (reference sequence). The CDR3 is made up of 13 amino acids. Deletions cut 3 bases from V and 9 bases from J, with 15 bases between. This chain's CDR3 is CSARAGLYVEQFF. The sequenced part of the CDR3 DNA is TGCAGTGCTAGGGCGGGACTGTACGTTGAG.

Comment on this clone: The missing CDR3 end, 3 residues past where the read stops, is filled in from the germline J gene. The chain has TRBV20-1 and TRBJ1-2; D uncertain. V was trimmed by 8 bases and J by 3 bases, leaving 13 bases between them. Germline V gene lookup returns CDR1 DFQATT and CDR2 SNEGSKA (reference sequence). The CDR3 is 12 residues long. The CDR3 spells CSKGHGDYGYTF. Incomplete CDR3 DNA: TGCAGTAAGGGCCACGGGGACTATGGC.

A word on this clone: From the germline J gene comes the end of the CDR3, since the read stops 3 residues before it. The chain combines TRBV5-4 with TRBJ2-7, with 8 bases identical to TRBD1. After removal of 4 bases from V and 3 bases from J, the junction contained 3 bases not matched to a gene. The CDR3 is 13 amino acids. Germline V gives CDR1 SGHNT, CDR2 YYREEE (reference sequence). CDR3 DNA (partial): TGTGCCAGCAGCGGGGGACAGGACTACGAG. Translation gives CASSGGQDYE. The complete CDR3 sequence is CASSGGQDYEQYF.

A remark on this clone: The read is 3 residues too short to cover the CDR3 end, so that end is filled in from the germline J gene. The rearrangement links TRBV20-1 to TRBJ2-7, with TRBD2 matching 13 bases. Looked up from germline, CDR1 is DFQATT and CDR2 is SNEGSKA (reference sequence). The CDR3 spans 15 residues. The V gene end was trimmed by 2 bases and the J gene end by 4 bases; junction bases not matched to a gene: 5. Partial CDR3 DNA: TGCAGTGCTAGAAAACTGACTAGCGGGAGGTACGAG. Protein sequence: CSARKLTSGRYE. The full CDR3 is CSARKLTSGRYEQYF.

Regarding this clone: The read is 3 residues too short to cover the CDR3 end, so that end is filled in from the germline J gene. The chain joins TRBV7-6 to TRBJ2-3; TRBD2 agrees at 9 bases. Germline V CDR1 and CDR2: SGHVS, FNYEAQ. The V and J ends lost 0 bases and 2 bases, in that order; junction bases with no gene match: 3. The CDR3 runs 16 residues. This CDR3 reads CASSLALAGSTDTQYF. Incomplete CDR3 DNA: TGTGCCAGCAGCTTAGCCCTAGCGGGATCCACAGATACG.

As concerns this clone: The read terminates 3 residues before the CDR3 end, so the remaining end is supplied by the germline J gene. The V gene is TRBV6-4, the J gene TRBJ2-7; possible D gene TRBD1, 6 bases. The CDR3 loop spans 16 amino acids. Trimming stripped 4 bases from V and 0 bases from J, with 16 bases between. From germline, CDR1 is MRHNA and CDR2 SNTAGT. CDR3 sequence reads: CASSVDAGATSYEQYF. Incomplete CDR3 DNA: TGTGCCAGCAGTGTGGACGCAGGGGCCACCTCCTACGAG.

On this clone: The CDR3 end lies 3 residues beyond the end of the read and is filled in from the germline J gene. The chain links TRBV19 to TRBJ2-7; the D is unclear. Germline V gives CDR1 LNHDA, CDR2 SQIVND (reference sequence). The CDR3 loop spans 13 amino acids. The ends were cut back, 10 bases at V and 2 bases at J, with 15 bases in the middle. Here the CDR3 reads CATSLTPTYEQYF. The part of the CDR3 DNA that was read is TGTGCCACCTCCCTGACACCAACCTACGAG.

On this clone: With the read ending 3 residues before the CDR3 end, the germline J gene is used to fill in that end. The chain carries TRBV30 and TRBJ2-7; no clear D gene. Germline-derived CDR1 and CDR2 are GTSNPN and SVGIG (reference sequence). Deletions cut 3 bases from V and 1 base from J, with 7 bases between. This CDR3 contains 12 residues. CDR3 DNA, as far as it was read: TGTGCCTGGAGGGCAGAATCCTACGAG. It translates to CAWRAESYE. The whole CDR3 sequence reads CAWRAESYEQYF.

A note on this clone: The read is 3 residues too short to cover the CDR3 end, so that end is filled in from the germline J gene. The chain employs TRBV10-3 and TRBJ1-1; 7 nucleotides line up with TRBD1. Germline CDR1 ENHRY, CDR2 SYGVKD. CDR3 length equals 16 residues. J lost 5 bases, V lost 4 bases, and 13 bases had no gene match. The sequenced part of the CDR3 DNA is TGTGCCATCAGTGTTCGATTCGACAGGGTTGAAACTGAA. Its translation is CAISVRFDRVETE. The entire CDR3 protein reads CAISVRFDRVETEAFF.

Comments on this clone: The read halts 3 residues ahead of the CDR3 end, with the missing end drawn from the germline J gene. This sequence joins TRBV20-1 and TRBJ2-7, with D possibly being TRBD1 (7 bases). The germline V and J ends were trimmed by 4 bases and 5 bases, with 21 bases remaining between them. The CDR3 is 15 residues long. Germline V gives CDR1 DFQATT, CDR2 SNEGSKA (reference sequence). CDR3 region: CSATLAGQLVDEQYF. CDR3 DNA (partial): TGCAGTGCTACCCTTGCGGGACAGCTTGTCGACGAG.

CDR3 region: CSGTSQERIIGFSTDTQYF. The CDR3 DNA, read in part, is TGCAGTGGGACCTCCCAGGAGCGGATTATCGGTTTCAGCACAGATACG. The rearrangement joins TRBV20-1 to TRBJ2-3; tentatively, D is TRBD2 (5 bases). The CDR3 is cut off 3 residues early in the read; its end comes from the germline J gene. The CDR3 sequence is 19 residues long. Germline V gives CDR1 DFQATT, CDR2 SNEGSKA (reference sequence). V lost 7 bases, J lost 0 bases, and 29 bases lay in between.

In regard to this clone: The read halts 3 residues ahead of the CDR3 end, with the missing end drawn from the germline J gene. The chain joins TRBV19 to TRBJ2-1, with D uncertain. In germline, CDR1 is LNHDA, CDR2 SQIVND (reference sequence). The CDR3 is made up of 11 amino acids. The V end lost 3 bases, the J end lost 5 bases, and 2 bases lay between the germline ends. CDR3 region: CASSINNEQFF. The covered CDR3 bases are TGTGCCAGTAGTATCAACAATGAG.